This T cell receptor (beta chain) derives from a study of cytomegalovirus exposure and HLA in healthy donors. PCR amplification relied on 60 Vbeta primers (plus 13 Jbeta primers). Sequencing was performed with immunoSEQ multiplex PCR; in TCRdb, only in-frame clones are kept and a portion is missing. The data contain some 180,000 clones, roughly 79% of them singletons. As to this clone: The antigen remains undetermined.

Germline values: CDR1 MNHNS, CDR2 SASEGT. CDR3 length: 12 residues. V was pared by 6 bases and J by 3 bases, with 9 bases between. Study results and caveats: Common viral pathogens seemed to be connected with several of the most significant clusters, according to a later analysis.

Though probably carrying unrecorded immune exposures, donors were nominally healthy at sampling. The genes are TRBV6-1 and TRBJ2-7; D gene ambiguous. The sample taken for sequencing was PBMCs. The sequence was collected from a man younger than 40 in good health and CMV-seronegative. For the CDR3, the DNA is TGTGCCAGCAGGGAACCAGACTACGAGCAGTACTTC. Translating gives CASREPDYEQYF.